This passage covers 27 T cell receptor beta chains from one sample sequenced in a study of blood T cell repertoires in COVID-19. Libraries were prepared by immunoSEQ multiplex PCR; TCRdb keeps only in-frame clonotypes and omits some of them. The repertoire consists of around 20,000 clones, with around 90% occurring once and the leading ten covering over 6.5%. The specimen was peripheral blood. The receptors were gathered from a human donor in a cohort sampled during active COVID-19. The donor label of this sample is uncertain.

A few counts support this clone. The CDR3 DNA reads TGTGCCAGCAGTGAAACCGAGTATGGCTACACCTTC. It yields the protein CASSETEYGYTF. The chain has TRBV6-1 and TRBJ1-2, with D unresolved. V lost 2 bases and J 5 bases, leaving 6 bases between the germline ends. The V gene's germline CDR1 is MNHNS and CDR2 SASEGT. This CDR3 is built from 12 residues.

This clone came up once. The chain links TRBV29-1 to TRBJ1-2, with D unclear. There are 11 residues in the CDR3. Germline CDR1 is SQVTM and CDR2 is ANQGSEA. Between the trimmed V and J ends, which lost 3 bases and 6 bases, there was a span of 8 bases. The CDR3 DNA reads TGCAGCGTTGACGGGATTCATGGCTACACCTTC. It yields the protein CSVDGIHGYTF.

The chain recombines TRBV18 with TRBJ2-1, with TRBD2 matching 14 bases. The CDR3 contains 17 residues. Looked up from germline, CDR1 is KGHSH and CDR2 is LQKENI. After removal of 4 bases from V and 6 bases from J, the junction contained 8 bases not matched to a gene. CDR3 in amino acids: CASSRGLAGAIPNEQFF. In DNA, the CDR3 is TGTGCCAGCTCACGGGGACTAGCGGGAGCGATACCCAATGAGCAGTTCTTC.

The rearrangement links TRBV5-4 to TRBJ2-3, with a possible D match to TRBD1 (5 bases). Deletions cut 4 bases from V and 0 bases from J, with 12 bases between. CDR1 is SGHNT and CDR2 is YYREEE in the germline V gene (reference sequence). The CDR3 extends over 15 amino acids. The CDR3 region is CASSRQGASTDTQYF. CDR3 bases: TGTGCCAGCAGCAGGCAAGGGGCTAGCACAGATACGCAGTATTTT.

This chain joins TRBV5-1 and TRBJ2-5; 7 bases are shared with TRBD2. After removal of 1 base from V and 2 bases from J, the junction contained 8 bases not matched to a gene. CDR3 length: 16 residues. The germline gives CDR1 SGHRS, CDR2 YFSETQ. CDR3 sequence reads: CASSLFSSGSQETQYF. The CDR3, as DNA: TGCGCCAGCAGCTTGTTTTCTAGCGGTAGTCAAGAGACCCAGTACTTC. Together with reference TRBV5-1 and TRBJ2-5, the CDR3 gives the full variable domain: KAGVTQTPRYLIKTRGQQVTLSCSPISGHRSVSWYQQTPGQGLQFLFEYFSETQRNKGNFPGRFSGRQFSNSRSEMNVSTLELGDSALYLCASSLFSSGSQETQYFGPGTRLLVL.

The chain links TRBV5-1 to TRBJ2-3, with D maybe TRBD1 (6 bases). Germline V gene lookup returns CDR1 SGHRS and CDR2 YFSETQ. The CDR3 runs 15 residues. The V and J ends lost 3 bases and 2 bases respectively, with 13 bases between them. CDR3 bases: TGCGCCAGCAGCTCTACAGGGAAGCCCACAGATACGCAGTATTTT. It specifies CASSSTGKPTDTQYF.

The rearrangement links TRBV6-1 to TRBJ2-7; the match to TRBD1 covers 9 bases. Germline V gene sequence: CDR1 MNHNS, CDR2 SASEGT. V gave up 2 bases and J gave up 2 bases; unmatched junction bases: 13. This CDR3 spans 18 amino acids. In nucleotides, the CDR3 is TGTGCCAGCAGTGAACAGGGACAGGGATATTTGCCCCCCTACGAGCAGTACTTC. Translating it yields CASSEQGQGYLPPYEQYF.

This clone came up a few times. This chain links TRBV10-3 with TRBJ2-7; 12 positions agree with TRBD2. Trimming took 7 bases from V and 2 from J; bases not matched to a gene: 6. The CDR3 has 15 amino acids. Germline loops: CDR1 ENHRY, CDR2 SYGVKD. The CDR3 coding sequence is TGTGCCATCATCCGACTAGCGGGAGTGGCCTACGAGCAGTACTTC. Residues: CAIIRLAGVAYEQYF.

V and J are TRBV6-5 and TRBJ1-4; D not resolved. The CDR3 has 16 amino acids. V lost 0 bases and J lost 7, with 15 bases in between. CDR1 is MNHEY, CDR2 SVGAGI, per germline. CDR3 sequence: CASSYSRRGAGEKLFF. As DNA, the CDR3 is TGTGCCAGCAGTTACTCAAGGAGAGGTGCGGGTGAAAAACTGTTTTTT.

The chain carries TRBV2 and TRBJ2-3, with a weak D call TRBD2 (7 bases). The ends were cut back, 2 bases at V and 0 bases at J, with 30 bases in the middle. Germline V CDR1 and CDR2: SNHLY, FYNNEI. CDR3 length: 22 residues. DNA of the CDR3: TGTGCCAGCAGTGAATGGGGGCTAGTAAGCGGGGACCTCGTACCTAGCACAGATACGCAGTATTTT. Translation gives CASSEWGLVSGDLVPSTDTQYF. Full variable domain (missing parts from reference TRBV2 and TRBJ2-3): EPEVTQTPSHQVTQMGQEVILRCVPISNHLYFYWYRQILGQKVEFLVSFYNNEISEKSEIFDDQFSVERPDGSNFTLKIRSTKLEDSAMYFCASSEWGLVSGDLVPSTDTQYFGPGTRLTVL.

The chain has TRBV3-1 (or the pseudogene TRBV3-2) and TRBJ1-2, with D perhaps TRBD1 (6 bases). The CDR3 loop spans 13 amino acids. Trimming removed 8 bases from V and 7 bases from J, with 17 bases in between. The germline gives CDR1 LGHDT, CDR2 YNNKEL (reference sequence). The CDR3 DNA reads as TGTGCCAGCGCTGACAGGATCAGGTCTGGCTACACCTTC. It translates to CASADRIRSGYTF.

The V gene is TRBV5-5, the J gene TRBJ2-7; tentative D call: TRBD1 (6 bases). Germline assignment: CDR1 SGHKS and CDR2 YYEKEE (reference sequence). Trimming cost V 3 bases and J 3 bases, with 13 bases left between them. The CDR3 consists of 14 residues. In DNA, the CDR3 is TGTGCCAGCAGCTACGTGGCAGGGGACTACGAGCAGTACTTC. Protein: CASSYVAGDYEQYF.

The rearrangement uses TRBV7-2 and TRBJ2-3, with TRBD1 matching over 7 bases. This CDR3 contains 14 residues. Germline V gene data show CDR1 as SGHTA and CDR2 as FQGNSA. V gave up 5 bases and J gave up 1 base; unmatched junction bases: 3. The CDR3 here is CASSPTGGTDTQYF. The CDR3 DNA reads TGTGCCAGCAGCCCTACAGGGGGCACAGATACGCAGTATTTT. Full variable domain (remainder filled in from reference TRBV7-2 and TRBJ2-3): GAGVSQSPSNKVTEKGKDVELRCDPISGHTALYWYRQSLGQGLEFLIYFQGNSAPDKSGLPSDRFSAERTGGSVSTLTIQRTQQEDSAVYLCASSPTGGTDTQYFGPGTRLTVL.

This clone has a single count. V gene TRBV24-1 combines with J gene TRBJ2-7; 7 bases fit TRBD1. V dropped 9 bases and J dropped 4; count of bases not matched to a gene: 5. Per the germline V gene, CDR1 is KGHDR and CDR2 is SFDVKD. The CDR3 contains 12 residues. CDR3 protein: CATRGTAYEQYF. In DNA, the CDR3 is TGTGCCACCCGAGGGACAGCTTACGAGCAGTACTTC.

The chain couples TRBV19 to TRBJ1-1; 9 bases are a match to TRBD1. CDR1 is LNHDA and CDR2 is SQIVND in the germline V gene (reference sequence). After removal of 5 bases from V and 0 bases from J, the junction contained 4 bases not matched to a gene. CDR3 length: 15 residues. CDR3 sequence: CASSPRDRVNTEAFF. The CDR3 nucleotides read TGTGCCAGTAGTCCTCGGGACAGGGTGAACACTGAAGCTTTCTTT.

V and J are TRBV5-5 and TRBJ1-5; 8 positions match TRBD1. This CDR3 has 17 residues. Germline CDR1 SGHKS, CDR2 YYEKEE (reference sequence). Trimming removed 4 bases from V and 6 bases from J; junction bases left unmatched: 15. CDR3 in amino acids: CASSRTGNLGAGQPQHF. CDR3 in DNA: TGTGCCAGCAGCCGGACAGGGAATCTCGGAGCAGGTCAGCCCCAGCATTTT.

The chain couples TRBV5-1 to TRBJ2-1, with a tentative D call TRBD2 (5 bases). Germline V gene sequence: CDR1 SGHRS, CDR2 YFSETQ. V lost 3 bases to trimming and J lost 8 bases, with 24 bases between them. The CDR3 has 17 amino acids. This CDR3 reads CASSWGERRYRRHEQFF. As DNA, the CDR3 is TGCGCCAGCAGCTGGGGTGAGCGGAGGTACCGGAGGCATGAGCAGTTCTTC.

V usage is TRBV7-2 and J usage is TRBJ2-7; 10 bases map to TRBD2. J lost 1 base, V lost 2 bases, and 2 bases had no gene match. The length of the CDR3 is 15 residues. The germline V gene encodes CDR1 SGHTA and CDR2 FQGNSA. The CDR3 DNA is TGTGCCAGCAGCTTAATAGCGGGAGGATCCTACGAGCAGTACTTC. Amino acids: CASSLIAGGSYEQYF. Complete variable domain (other parts from reference TRBV7-2 and TRBJ2-7): GAGVSQSPSNKVTEKGKDVELRCDPISGHTALYWYRQSLGQGLEFLIYFQGNSAPDKSGLPSDRFSAERTGGSVSTLTIQRTQQEDSAVYLCASSLIAGGSYEQYFGPGTRLTVT.

The CDR3 region is CAWTLGGSGNTIYF. DNA of the CDR3: TGTGCCTGGACCCTAGGTGGCTCTGGAAACACCATATATTTT. The chain recombines TRBV30 with TRBJ1-3; D not certain. This CDR3 is built from 14 residues. Deletions cut 4 bases from V and 0 bases from J, with 10 bases between. Germline assignment: CDR1 GTSNPN and CDR2 SVGIG (reference sequence).

The J gene is TRBJ2-3, the V gene TRBV13; 13 bases map to TRBD2. CDR3 length: 17 residues. V shed 0 bases and J 5 bases; nucleotides not matched to a gene: 5. Germline-derived CDR1 and CDR2 are PRHDT and FYEKMQ (reference sequence). The CDR3 nucleotides read TGTGCCAGCAGCTTAGGCTGGACTAGCGGGAGAAGAGATACGCAGTATTTT. As protein: CASSLGWTSGRRDTQYF.

The chain employs TRBV5-1 and TRBJ2-2; 7 bases are shared with TRBD1. V trimming: 0 bases; J trimming: 3 bases; junction bases outside the gene matches: 2. The CDR3 totals 15 residues. The germline gives CDR1 SGHRS, CDR2 YFSETQ. In DNA, the CDR3 is TGCGCCAGCAGCTTGGAGACAGGGTACACCGGGGAGCTGTTTTTT. It translates to CASSLETGYTGELFF. The full variable domain, its missing parts supplied by reference TRBV5-1 and TRBJ2-2, is KAGVTQTPRYLIKTRGQQVTLSCSPISGHRSVSWYQQTPGQGLQFLFEYFSETQRNKGNFPGRFSGRQFSNSRSEMNVSTLELGDSALYLCASSLETGYTGELFFGEGSRLTVL.

CDR3 bases: TGTGCCTGGACAAGCGGGGGCCCTAACACTGAAGCTTTCTTT. Translating gives CAWTSGGPNTEAFF. This chain links TRBV30 with TRBJ1-1; D is possibly TRBD1 (6 bases). The germline CDR1 and CDR2 sequences are GTSNPN and SVGIG (reference sequence). Trimming left V 4 bases short and J 2 bases short, with 14 bases between. The CDR3 sequence is 14 residues long.

The J gene is TRBJ2-7, the V gene TRBV28; 10 nucleotides align to TRBD1. The CDR3 runs 14 residues. Germline V CDR1 and CDR2: MDHEN, SYDVKM. The V and J ends lost 7 bases and 3 bases, in that order; junction bases with no gene match: 6. CDR3: CASTRTGGGYEQYF. The CDR3 DNA reads TGTGCCAGCACCCGGACAGGGGGAGGCTACGAGCAGTACTTC.

The rearrangement uses TRBV24-1 and TRBJ2-3, with TRBD2 identical over 10 bases. This CDR3 comprises 17 residues. V lost 4 bases and J lost 4; bases outside the gene matches: 10. Germline V gives CDR1 KGHDR, CDR2 SFDVKD. CDR3 amino acids: CATSDLASGRTADTQYF. CDR3 DNA sequence: TGTGCCACCAGTGACCTCGCTAGCGGGAGAACCGCAGATACGCAGTATTTT.

The CDR3 here is CASRVAGGPVEQYF. The CDR3 nucleotides are TGTGCCAGCAGGGTAGCGGGAGGCCCGGTCGAGCAGTACTTC. This rearrangement joins TRBV6-6 to TRBJ2-7, with 10 bases aligning to TRBD2. The V segment lost 6 bases and the J segment 6 bases; nucleotides outside the gene matches: 8. Germline V lookup: CDR1 MNHNY, CDR2 SVGAGI (reference sequence). The CDR3 has 14 residues.

This chain's CDR3 is CASSSTGGGNQPQHF. Written as DNA, the CDR3 is TGTGCCAGCAGCTCGACAGGAGGCGGCAATCAGCCCCAGCATTTT. J is TRBJ1-5 and V is TRBV5-6; D might be TRBD1 (6 bases). Between the trimmed V and J ends, which lost 3 bases and 2 bases, there was a span of 12 bases. The CDR3 runs to 15 residues. CDR1 SGHDT and CDR2 YYEEEE come from the germline V gene.

The chain is built from TRBV11-2 and TRBJ1-1, with a weak D call TRBD1 (5 bases). CDR1 is SGHAT, CDR2 FQNNGV, per germline. V shed 5 bases and J shed 0 bases, with 13 bases lying between them. CDR3 length equals 15 residues. CDR3: CASSPLWGMNTEAFF. CDR3 sequence (DNA): TGTGCCAGCAGCCCCCTCTGGGGCATGAACACTGAAGCTTTCTTT.